This T cell receptor beta chain was recorded in a study of identical twins. Comment on this clonotype: Its antigen is unidentified.

It was template switching that added a universal primer site, and there were unique molecular identifiers on the cDNA. Each CDR3 protein gets one entry after TCRdb re-called the 5' RACE reads with MiXCR. The sample records some 500,000 distinct CDR3 sequences, 12% to 15% being singletons. Overall study results and limits: Insertions were fewer in abundant cord blood beta clonotypes, whereas memory repertoires showed none of this pattern. Monozygotic twin pairs showed more out-of-frame TCR alpha sharing than models estimated.

Healthy Caucasian donors formed the entire cohort. Germline V gene sequence: CDR1 ENHRY, CDR2 SYGVKD. The CDR3 is 15 residues long. With 6 bases clipped from V and 6 bases from J, the junction kept 10 bases outside the gene matches. These data also featured in a second study, about yellow fever vaccine responses in identical twins.

The sample consisted of CD4+ T cells sorted from blood. The origin of this receptor is a woman between 18 and 29 years old in good health. The V and J genes are TRBV10-3 and TRBJ2-1; 8 bases map to TRBD2. CDR3 bases: TGTGCCATCAGGGAAGCGGGAGTTCGAAGCAATGAGCAGTTCTTC. This sequence encodes CAIREAGVRSNEQFF.